Sequencing of this T cell receptor (beta chain) was carried out in a study of blood T cell repertoires in COVID-19. Study-wide context: Acute and convalescent COVID-19 specimens originated in the United States, Italy and Spain. The cDNA or gDNA used as material had been derived from T cells, B-cell-depleted T cells, or PBMCs.

Enrollment of patients from Seattle took place during active infection, with longitudinal follow-up. The germline V and J ends were trimmed by 0 bases and 5 bases, with 11 bases remaining between them. The CDR3 is 14 residues long. Germline CDR1 GTSNPN, CDR2 SVGIG (reference sequence). Method: immunoSEQ multiplex PCR; TCRdb's copy keeps in-frame clones and lacks some. The sample contains hundreds of thousands of clones, around 90% of which appear only once. Sequencing was carried out using peripheral blood. This receptor was obtained from a man aged 18 to 29 with COVID-19, enrolled during active disease. The V gene is TRBV30, the J gene TRBJ1-3; D not certain. The CDR3 DNA reads as TGTGCCTGGAGTGTTGGAGGAAGGCGAAACACCATATATTTT. Protein product: CAWSVGGRRNTIYF.